One T cell receptor beta chain is described in this entry. Its antigen is currently unknown. Data came from immunoSEQ multiplex PCR; TCRdb stores just in-frame clones and leaves some out. The sample comprises fewer than 15,000 clones, roughly 30% of which are singletons, and 7.2% rests with the top ten. The sample is drawn from a study of T cells in localized non-small cell lung cancer. Study-wide results and caveats: Uninvolved adjacent lung showed higher T cell clonality than tumor.

CDR1 SGDLS and CDR2 YYNGEE come from the germline V gene. Trimming removed 5 bases from V and 10 bases from J, with 19 bases in between. The CDR3 length is 14 residues. The rearrangement joins TRBV9 to TRBJ1-5; D is undetermined. The specimen was lung tumor tissue, collected before any cancer treatment. The receptor was derived from a female donor at least 60 years old with stage I lung adenocarcinoma. The CDR3 nucleotides read TGTGCCAGCAGTGAAGCGGCTGGGGTGGGTCCCCAGCATTTT. Its protein product is CASSEAAGVGPQHF.